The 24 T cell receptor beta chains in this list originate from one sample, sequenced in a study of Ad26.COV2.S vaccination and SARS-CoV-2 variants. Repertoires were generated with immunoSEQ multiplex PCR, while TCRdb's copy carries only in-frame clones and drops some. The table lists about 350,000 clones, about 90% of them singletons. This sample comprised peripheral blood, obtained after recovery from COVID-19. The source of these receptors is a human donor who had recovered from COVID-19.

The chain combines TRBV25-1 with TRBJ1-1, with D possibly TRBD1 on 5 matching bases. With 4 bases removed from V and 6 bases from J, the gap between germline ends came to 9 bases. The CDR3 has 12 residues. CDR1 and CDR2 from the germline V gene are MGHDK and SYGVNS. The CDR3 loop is CASSGRVPEAFF. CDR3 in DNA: TGTGCCAGCAGTGGCAGGGTGCCTGAAGCTTTCTTT.

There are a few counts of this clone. CDR3 nucleotides: TGCGCCAGCAGCCCGGCCATTTCAACTAATGAAAAACTGTTTTTT. It is translated as CASSPAISTNEKLFF. The J gene is TRBJ1-4, the V gene TRBV5-1; D gene ambiguous. Per the germline V gene, CDR1 is SGHRS and CDR2 is YFSETQ. V lost 4 bases and J 0 bases, leaving 10 bases between the germline ends. This CDR3 contains 15 residues.

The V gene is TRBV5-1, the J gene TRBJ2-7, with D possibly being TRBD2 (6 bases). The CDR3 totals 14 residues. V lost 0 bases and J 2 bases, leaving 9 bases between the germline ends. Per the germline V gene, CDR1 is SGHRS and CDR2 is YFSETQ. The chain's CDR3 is CASSLEASAYEQYF. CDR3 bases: TGCGCCAGCAGCTTGGAGGCTAGCGCCTACGAGCAGTACTTC. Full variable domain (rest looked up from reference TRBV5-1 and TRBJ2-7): KAGVTQTPRYLIKTRGQQVTLSCSPISGHRSVSWYQQTPGQGLQFLFEYFSETQRNKGNFPGRFSGRQFSNSRSEMNVSTLELGDSALYLCASSLEASAYEQYFGPGTRLTVT.

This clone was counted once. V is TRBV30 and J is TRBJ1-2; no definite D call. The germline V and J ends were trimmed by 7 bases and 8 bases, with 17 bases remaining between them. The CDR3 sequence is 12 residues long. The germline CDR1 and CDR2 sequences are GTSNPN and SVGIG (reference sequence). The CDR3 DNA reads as TGTGCCTCCCCCGCTTGGGTTTTCGGCTACACCTTC. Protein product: CASPAWVFGYTF.

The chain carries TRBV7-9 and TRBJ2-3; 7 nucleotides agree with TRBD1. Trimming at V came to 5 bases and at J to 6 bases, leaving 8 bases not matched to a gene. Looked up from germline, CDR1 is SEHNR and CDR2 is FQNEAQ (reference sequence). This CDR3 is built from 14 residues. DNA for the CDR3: TGTGCCAGCAGCCGAACAGGGGTAATTGATACGCAGTATTTT. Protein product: CASSRTGVIDTQYF.

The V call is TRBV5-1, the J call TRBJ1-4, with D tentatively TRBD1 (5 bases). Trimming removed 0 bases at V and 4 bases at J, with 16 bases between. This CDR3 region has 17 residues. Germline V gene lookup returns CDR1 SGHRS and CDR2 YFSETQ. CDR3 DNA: TGCGCCAGCAGCTTGGGGAGTTCGGTGGGGGGTAATGAAAAACTGTTTTTT. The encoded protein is CASSLGSSVGGNEKLFF.

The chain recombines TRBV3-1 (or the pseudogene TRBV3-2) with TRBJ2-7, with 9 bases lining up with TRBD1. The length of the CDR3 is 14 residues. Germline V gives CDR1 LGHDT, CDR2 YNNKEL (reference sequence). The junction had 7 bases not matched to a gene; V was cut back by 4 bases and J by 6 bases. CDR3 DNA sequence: TGTGCCAGCAGCCGAAGCACAGGGGGCCGCGAGCAGTACTTC. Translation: CASSRSTGGREQYF.

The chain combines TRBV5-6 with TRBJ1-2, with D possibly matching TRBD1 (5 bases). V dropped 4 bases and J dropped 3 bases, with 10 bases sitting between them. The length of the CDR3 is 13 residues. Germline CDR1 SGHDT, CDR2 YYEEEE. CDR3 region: CASSGGSHYGYTF. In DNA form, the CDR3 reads TGTGCCAGCAGCGGGGGGTCCCACTATGGCTACACCTTC.

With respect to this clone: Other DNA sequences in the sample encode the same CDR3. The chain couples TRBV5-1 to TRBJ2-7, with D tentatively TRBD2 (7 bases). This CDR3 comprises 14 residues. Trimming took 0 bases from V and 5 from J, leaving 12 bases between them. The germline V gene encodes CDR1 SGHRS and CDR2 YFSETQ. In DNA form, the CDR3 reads TGCGCCAGCAGCTTGGGAGGGGGGGCGGACGAGCAGTACTTC. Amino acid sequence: CASSLGGGADEQYF.

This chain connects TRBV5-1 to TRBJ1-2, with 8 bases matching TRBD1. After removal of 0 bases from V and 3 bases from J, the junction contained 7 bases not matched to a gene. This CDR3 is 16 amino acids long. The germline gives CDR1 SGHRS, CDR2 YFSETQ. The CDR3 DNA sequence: TGCGCCAGCAGCTTGGGACCAGGGGGCAACTACTATGGCTACACCTTC. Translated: CASSLGPGGNYYGYTF.

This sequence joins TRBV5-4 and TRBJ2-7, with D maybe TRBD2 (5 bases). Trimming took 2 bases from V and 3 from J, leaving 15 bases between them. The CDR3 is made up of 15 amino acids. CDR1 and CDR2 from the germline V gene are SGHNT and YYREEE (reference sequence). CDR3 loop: CASSFAPGSGYEQYF. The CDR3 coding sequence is TGTGCCAGCAGCTTCGCCCCGGGGAGTGGCTACGAGCAGTACTTC. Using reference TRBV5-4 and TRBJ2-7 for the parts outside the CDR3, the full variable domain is ETGVTQSPTHLIKTRGQQVTLRCSSQSGHNTVSWYQQALGQGPQFIFQYYREEENGRGNFPPRFSGLQFPNYSSELNVNALELDDSALYLCASSFAPGSGYEQYFGPGTRLTVT.

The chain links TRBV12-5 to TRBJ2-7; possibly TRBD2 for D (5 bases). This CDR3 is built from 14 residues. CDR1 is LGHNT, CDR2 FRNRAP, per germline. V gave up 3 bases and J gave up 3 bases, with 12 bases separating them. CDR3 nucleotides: TGTGCTAGTGGTTTTGATCCGGGGATCTACGAGCAGTACTTC. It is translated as CASGFDPGIYEQYF.

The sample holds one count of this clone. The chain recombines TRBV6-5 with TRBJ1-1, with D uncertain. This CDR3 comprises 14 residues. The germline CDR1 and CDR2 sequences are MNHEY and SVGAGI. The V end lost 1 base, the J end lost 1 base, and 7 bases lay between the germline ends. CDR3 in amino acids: CASSYLGRNTEAFF. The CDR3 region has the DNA TGTGCCAGCAGTTACTTAGGTAGGAACACTGAAGCTTTCTTT.

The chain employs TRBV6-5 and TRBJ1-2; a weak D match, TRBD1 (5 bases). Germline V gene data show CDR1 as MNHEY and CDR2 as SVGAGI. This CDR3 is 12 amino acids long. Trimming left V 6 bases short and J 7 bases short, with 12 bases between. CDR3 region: CASRASGGGYTF. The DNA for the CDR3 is TGTGCCAGCAGGGCGAGTGGGGGTGGCTACACCTTC.

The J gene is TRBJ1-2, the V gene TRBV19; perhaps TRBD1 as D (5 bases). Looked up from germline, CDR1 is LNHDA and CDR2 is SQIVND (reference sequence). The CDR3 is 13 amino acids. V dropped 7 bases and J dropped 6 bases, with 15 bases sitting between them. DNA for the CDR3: TGTGCCAGTACTGGGACGGCGATGCATGGCTACACCTTC. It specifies CASTGTAMHGYTF.

DNA for the CDR3: TGTGCCAGCAGTTATACAGGGTATTATGGCTACACCTTC. Encoded protein: CASSYTGYYGYTF. The V and J genes are TRBV6-2 or TRBV6-3 and TRBJ1-2, with TRBD1 as a possible D gene (6 bases). Germline values: CDR1 MNHEY, CDR2 SVGEGT. This CDR3 spans 13 amino acids. V was clipped by 3 bases and J by 5 bases, with 10 bases between them.

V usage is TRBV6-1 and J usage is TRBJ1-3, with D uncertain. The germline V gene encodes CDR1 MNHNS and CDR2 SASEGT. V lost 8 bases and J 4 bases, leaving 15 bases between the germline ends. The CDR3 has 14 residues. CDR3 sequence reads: CASEGSEGGNTIYF. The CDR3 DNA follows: TGTGCCAGCGAGGGATCGGAAGGGGGAAACACCATATATTTT.

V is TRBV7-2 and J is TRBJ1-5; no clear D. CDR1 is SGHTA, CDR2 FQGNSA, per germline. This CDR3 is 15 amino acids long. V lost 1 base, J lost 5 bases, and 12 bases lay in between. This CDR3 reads CASSLEVGWDQPQHF. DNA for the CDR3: TGTGCCAGCAGCTTAGAAGTAGGGTGGGATCAGCCCCAGCATTTT.

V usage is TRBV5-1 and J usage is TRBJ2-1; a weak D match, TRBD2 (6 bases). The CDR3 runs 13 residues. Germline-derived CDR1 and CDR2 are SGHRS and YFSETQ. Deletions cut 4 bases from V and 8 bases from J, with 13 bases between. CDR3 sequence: CASSNPSEHEQFF. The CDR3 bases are TGCGCCAGCAGCAATCCTAGCGAGCATGAGCAGTTCTTC.

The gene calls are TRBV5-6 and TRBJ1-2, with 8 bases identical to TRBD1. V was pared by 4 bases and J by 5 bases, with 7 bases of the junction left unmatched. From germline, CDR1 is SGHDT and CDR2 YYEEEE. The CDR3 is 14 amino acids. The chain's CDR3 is CASSLGQGQYGYTF. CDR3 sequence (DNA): TGTGCCAGCAGCCTTGGACAGGGCCAATATGGCTACACCTTC.

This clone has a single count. Written as DNA, the CDR3 is TGTGCCAGCAGTTACTCAGGGGAGGGGGAGACCCAGTACTTC. Amino acids: CASSYSGEGETQYF. The gene calls are TRBV6-5 and TRBJ2-5; 7 nucleotides line up with TRBD2. V shed 0 bases and J 5 bases; nucleotides not matched to a gene: 3. From germline, CDR1 is MNHEY and CDR2 SVGAGI. This CDR3 is built from 14 residues.

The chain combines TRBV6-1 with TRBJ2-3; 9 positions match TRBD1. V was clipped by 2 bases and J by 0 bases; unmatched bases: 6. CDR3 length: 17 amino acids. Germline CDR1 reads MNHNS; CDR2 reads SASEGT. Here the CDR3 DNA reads TGTGCCAGCAGTGAATGGGGACAGGGCCTAAGCACAGATACGCAGTATTTT. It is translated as CASSEWGQGLSTDTQYF.

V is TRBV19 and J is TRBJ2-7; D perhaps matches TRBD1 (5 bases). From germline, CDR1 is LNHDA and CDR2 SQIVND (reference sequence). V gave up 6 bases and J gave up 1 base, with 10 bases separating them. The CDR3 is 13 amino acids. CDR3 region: CASSKQESYEQYF. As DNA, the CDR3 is TGTGCCAGTAGCAAACAGGAGTCCTACGAGCAGTACTTC.

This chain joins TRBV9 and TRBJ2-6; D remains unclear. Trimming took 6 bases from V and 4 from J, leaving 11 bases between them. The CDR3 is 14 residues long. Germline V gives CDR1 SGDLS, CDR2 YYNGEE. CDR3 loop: CASTAYWGANVLTF. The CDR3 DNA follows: TGTGCCAGCACCGCCTACTGGGGGGCCAACGTCCTGACTTTC.